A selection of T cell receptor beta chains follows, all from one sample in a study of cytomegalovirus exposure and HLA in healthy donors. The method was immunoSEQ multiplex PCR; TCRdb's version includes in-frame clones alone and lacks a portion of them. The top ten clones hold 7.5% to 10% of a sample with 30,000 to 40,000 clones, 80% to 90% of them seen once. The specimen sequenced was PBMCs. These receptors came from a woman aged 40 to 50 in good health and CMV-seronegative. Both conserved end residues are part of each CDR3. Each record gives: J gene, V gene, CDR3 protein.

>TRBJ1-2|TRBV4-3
CASSQDGSVLYGYTF
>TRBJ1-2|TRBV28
CASSLTGTANYGYTF
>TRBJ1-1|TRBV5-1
CASSLAVIAMNTEAFF
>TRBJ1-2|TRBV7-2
CASSSDRGLHGYTF
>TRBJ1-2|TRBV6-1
CASSETDRAYGYTF
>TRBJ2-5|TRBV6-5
CASSYGWAIETQYF
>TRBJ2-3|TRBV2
CASTGLLAGTDTQYF
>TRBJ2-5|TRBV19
CASTPSGTSRETQYF
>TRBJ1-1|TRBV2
CASSEHDRKAFF
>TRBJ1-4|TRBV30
CAWSLRGDNEKLFF
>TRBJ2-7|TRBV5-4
CASSLSRGLEQYF
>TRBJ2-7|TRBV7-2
CASSAGGAGSYEQYF
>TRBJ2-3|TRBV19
CASQPRTGRDTQYF
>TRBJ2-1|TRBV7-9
CASSSLAGGYNEQFF
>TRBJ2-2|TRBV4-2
CASSQQVNTGELFF
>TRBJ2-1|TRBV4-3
CASSRVLAGGYNEQFF
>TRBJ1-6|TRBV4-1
CASSQLENRYNSPLHF
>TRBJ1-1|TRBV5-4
CASSNRGMNTEAFF
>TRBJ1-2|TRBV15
CATSRSGEHGYTF
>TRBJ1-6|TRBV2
CASRLTVPSSPLHF
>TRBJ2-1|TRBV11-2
CASSFSWGTSGGYNEQFF
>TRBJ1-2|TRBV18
CASSPSSGLNYGYTF
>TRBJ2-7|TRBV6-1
CASRKMRENYEQYF
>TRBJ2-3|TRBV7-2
CASSPQRGSTDTQYF
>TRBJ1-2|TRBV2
CASCYGQTYGYTF
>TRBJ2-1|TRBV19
CASSHAAGTGGGDEQFF
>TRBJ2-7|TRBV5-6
CASSLWFIWLRTSTYEQYF
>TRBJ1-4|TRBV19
CASSIVQNEKLFF
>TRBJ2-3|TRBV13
CASSGRQGGTDTQYF
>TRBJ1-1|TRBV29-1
CSVVLGRTEAFF
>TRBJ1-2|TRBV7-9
CASSLGGVAGYTF
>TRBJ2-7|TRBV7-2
CASSEGTGWRHEQYF
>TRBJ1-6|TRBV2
CASSMPGTGAVGYNSPLHF
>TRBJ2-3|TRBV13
CATTILGYQEGSTDTQYF
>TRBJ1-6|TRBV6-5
CASSSPGDNSPLHF
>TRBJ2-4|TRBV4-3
CASSHRVAPKNIQYF
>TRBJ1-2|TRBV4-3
CASSHQGNYGYTF
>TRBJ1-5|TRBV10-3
CAISERSGGNQPQHF
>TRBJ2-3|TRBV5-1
CASSLGGGPDTQYF
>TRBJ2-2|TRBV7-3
CASSLKGGAGNTGELFF
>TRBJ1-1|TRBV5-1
CASSQIQGVNTEAFF